This TCR beta chain was recovered during a study of T-cell memory formation after mild COVID-19. Study details: Each donor largely had its own TCR clusters.

Whole-study findings and limits: Clones that contracted from day 15 to 85 were balanced CD4/CD8, while later expanders leaned CD4+. In pre-infection memory, a portion of responding clones appeared, which suggested that cross-reactive memory joined.

TCR alpha and TCR beta cDNA libraries carrying sample barcodes and UMIs came from 5'RACE with constant-segment primers. Via MiXCR, TCRdb re-called the 5' RACE reads, giving one row per CDR3 protein. The data show about 350,000 distinct CDR3 sequences, about an eighth seen once. CDR3 length: 16 amino acids. The trim removed 4 bases at V and 6 bases at J, leaving 10 bases unmatched. Germline CDR1 reads SGHRS; CDR2 reads YFSETQ. On this clonotype itself: What it binds is not known.

The sequence derives from a man aged 18 to 29 who had mild COVID-19 (a few samples of this study predate the infection). Cell type and time point are not known. Sequenced: PBMCs or a T cell subset sorted from them (not recorded which). This sequence joins TRBV5-1 and TRBJ2-1, with 10 positions matching TRBD2. CDR3 residues: CASSGEPSGGFNEQFF. The CDR3 DNA is TGCGCCAGCAGCGGTGAACCTAGCGGGGGATTCAATGAGCAGTTCTTC.